Following are 27 T cell receptor beta chains from one sample sequenced in a study of blood T cell repertoires in COVID-19. Using immunoSEQ multiplex PCR, the repertoire was profiled, and TCRdb retains in-frame clones only, with some absent. The data contain approximately 300,000 clones, approximately 82% of them singletons. Sequenced material: peripheral blood. The source is a woman in her 50s with acute or convalescent COVID-19.

V gene TRBV19 combines with J gene TRBJ1-4; 9 bases agree with TRBD1. Per the germline V gene, CDR1 is LNHDA and CDR2 is SQIVND (reference sequence). After removal of 4 bases from V and 0 bases from J, the junction contained 6 bases not matched to a gene. The CDR3 runs 17 residues. CDR3: CASSTPGQGATNEKLFF. Written as DNA, the CDR3 is TGTGCCAGTAGTACCCCGGGACAGGGTGCAACTAATGAAAAACTGTTTTTT.

The rearrangement links TRBV29-1 to TRBJ2-3; TRBD2 might be the D (6 bases). Per germline, CDR1 SQVTM and CDR2 ANQGSEA. The germline V and J ends were trimmed by 6 bases and 0 bases, with 10 bases remaining between them. The CDR3 extends over 13 amino acids. As DNA, the CDR3 is TGCAGCGTCCGGCGGGACAGCACAGATACGCAGTATTTT. Its translation: CSVRRDSTDTQYF.

This clone showed up just once. This chain connects TRBV5-4 to TRBJ2-2; 11 bases fit TRBD1. V dropped 4 bases and J dropped 4; count of bases not matched to a gene: 3. CDR3 length equals 15 residues. Germline CDR1 reads SGHNT; CDR2 reads YYREEE (reference sequence). The CDR3 bases are TGTGCCAGCAGCACTGGACAGGGGGCCACCGGGGAGCTGTTTTTT. Translating gives CASSTGQGATGELFF.

The V gene is TRBV4-1, the J gene TRBJ1-5, with D unresolved. V was trimmed by 0 bases and J by 6 bases, leaving 6 bases between them. The CDR3 is made up of 13 amino acids. The germline V gene has CDR1 MGHRA and CDR2 YSYEKL. CDR3: CASSQDLVQPQHF. CDR3 nucleotide sequence: TGCGCCAGCAGCCAAGATCTAGTTCAGCCCCAGCATTTT.

This clone was seen a few times. V and J are TRBV5-4 and TRBJ1-6; TRBD1 matches at 8 bases. Unmatched junction bases numbered 3, after V lost 4 bases and J lost 0 bases. The CDR3 loop spans 16 amino acids. Germline V lookup: CDR1 SGHNT, CDR2 YYREEE (reference sequence). Here the CDR3 DNA reads TGTGCCAGCAGCCTAGGACAGGGCTCCTATAATTCACCCCTCCACTTT. It is translated as CASSLGQGSYNSPLHF.

The V gene is TRBV11-2, the J gene TRBJ2-3; a weak D match, TRBD2 (7 bases). The CDR3 sequence is 15 residues long. Trimming left V 6 bases short and J 2 bases short, with 15 bases between. Germline values: CDR1 SGHAT, CDR2 FQNNGV. The DNA for the CDR3 is TGTGCCAGCAGTGCTAGGGGGGGAATCACAGATACGCAGTATTTT. This translates into CASSARGGITDTQYF.

Only one count was recorded for this clone. V and J are TRBV18 and TRBJ2-5; a weak D match, TRBD2 (5 bases). The CDR3 spans 14 residues. Trimming removed 2 bases from V and 1 base from J, with 8 bases in between. Germline V gene sequence: CDR1 KGHSH, CDR2 LQKENI. The CDR3 spells CASSPNGIQETQYF. The CDR3 DNA reads TGTGCCAGCTCACCAAACGGGATCCAAGAGACCCAGTACTTC.

The chain employs TRBV5-4 and TRBJ1-3; D is ambiguous. The germline V gene encodes CDR1 SGHNT and CDR2 YYREEE (reference sequence). The V end lost 0 bases, the J end lost 0 bases, and 10 bases lay between the germline ends. The CDR3 has 16 residues. DNA for the CDR3: TGTGCCAGCAGCTTGGGAGCAGGTTCCTCTGGAAACACCATATATTTT. This sequence encodes CASSLGAGSSGNTIYF.

This chain connects TRBV28 to TRBJ1-1, with 7 bases identical to TRBD1. The CDR3 sequence is 15 residues long. Germline V gives CDR1 MDHEN, CDR2 SYDVKM. J was trimmed by 1 base and V by 5 bases; bases with no gene match: 7. CDR3 bases: TGTGCCAGCAGTCCCTTGAGGACAGGGAACACTGAAGCTTTCTTT. Residues: CASSPLRTGNTEAFF. Combining the CDR3 with reference TRBV28 and TRBJ1-1 gives the whole variable domain DVKVTQSSRYLVKRTGEKVFLECVQDMDHENMFWYRQDPGLGLRLIYFSYDVKMKEKGDIPEGYSVSREKKERFSLILESASTNQTSMYLCASSPLRTGNTEAFFGQGTRLTVV.

Details on this clone: Other DNA variants within this sample encode the same CDR3. The chain combines TRBV12-3 or TRBV12-4 with TRBJ1-2; no clear D gene. The CDR3 is 13 residues long. Trimming left V 4 bases short and J 2 bases short, with 8 bases between. The DNA for the CDR3 is TGTGCCAGCAGTTCATCGGGAAACTATGGCTACACCTTC. Its translation: CASSSSGNYGYTF.

V usage is TRBV2 and J usage is TRBJ2-7; D not resolved. CDR3 length: 11 amino acids. V shed 10 bases and J shed 2 bases, with 9 bases lying between them. Germline V gene sequence: CDR1 SNHLY, CDR2 FYNNEI. CDR3 DNA: TGTGCCAACAGAGAGGCCTACGAGCAGTACTTC. The encoded protein is CANREAYEQYF.

With respect to this clone: This sample also contains other DNA sequences that code for the same CDR3. J is TRBJ2-5 and V is TRBV7-2; 8 bases match TRBD1. The V gene end was trimmed by 3 bases and the J gene end by 5 bases; junction bases not matched to a gene: 5. In germline, CDR1 is SGHTA, CDR2 FQGNSA. There are 14 residues in the CDR3. The CDR3 coding sequence is TGTGCCAGCAGCTTCCAGGGGGCTGGGGAGACCCAGTACTTC. It is translated as CASSFQGAGETQYF.

The chain joins TRBV10-3 to TRBJ2-3, with D tentatively TRBD2 (6 bases). V dropped 8 bases and J dropped 0 bases, with 9 bases sitting between them. The germline V gene encodes CDR1 ENHRY and CDR2 SYGVKD. This CDR3 region has 13 residues. The CDR3 sequence: CAISGTSTDTQYF. Written as DNA, the CDR3 is TGTGCCATCTCCGGGACTAGCACAGATACGCAGTATTTT.

The chain couples TRBV6-5 to TRBJ1-2; 9 nucleotides agree with TRBD1. Germline V gene lookup returns CDR1 MNHEY and CDR2 SVGAGI. The junction had 6 bases not matched to a gene; V was cut back by 5 bases and J by 5 bases. This CDR3 contains 14 residues. CDR3 in amino acids: CASSQTGGRYGYTF. The CDR3 coding sequence is TGTGCCAGCAGTCAAACAGGGGGCAGGTATGGCTACACCTTC.

V is TRBV10-3 and J is TRBJ2-4; 8 bases fit TRBD1. CDR1 and CDR2 from the germline V gene are ENHRY and SYGVKD. The CDR3 runs 13 residues. The V segment lost 6 bases and the J segment 8 bases; nucleotides outside the gene matches: 6. The CDR3 nucleotides read TGTGCCATCAGCTTCCAGGGGGCGGACATTCAGTACTTC. As protein: CAISFQGADIQYF.

This clone has more than one count but fewer than ten. The chain combines TRBV5-1 with TRBJ2-2; no reliable D call. V lost 0 bases, J lost 6 bases, and 15 bases lay in between. This CDR3 region has 16 residues. Germline V gene sequence: CDR1 SGHRS, CDR2 YFSETQ. CDR3 nucleotide sequence: TGCGCCAGCAGCTTGGGCCCCTTAGCCGCCGCCGGGGAGCTGTTTTTT. Protein: CASSLGPLAAAGELFF.

The V call is TRBV27, the J call TRBJ2-7; 10 bases match TRBD1. The germline V gene has CDR1 MNHEY and CDR2 SMNVEV (reference sequence). This CDR3 is 15 amino acids long. V lost 5 bases, J lost 5 bases, and 9 bases stayed unmatched. The CDR3 DNA follows: TGTGCCAGCAGTCGACCGGGACAGGGGACCCACGAGCAGTACTTC. Protein sequence: CASSRPGQGTHEQYF.

This clone was recorded a few times. The chain has TRBV10-3 and TRBJ2-7; 7 nucleotides line up with TRBD1. The junction had 9 bases not matched to a gene; V was cut back by 8 bases and J by 5 bases. Germline-derived CDR1 and CDR2 are ENHRY and SYGVKD. There are 13 residues in the CDR3. For the CDR3, the DNA is TGTGCCATCTCCGACAGGGCATTTCACGAGCAGTACTTC. Residues: CAISDRAFHEQYF.

The V and J genes are TRBV7-2 and TRBJ1-1; TRBD1 aligns across 10 bases. Germline CDR1 SGHTA, CDR2 FQGNSA. The V and J ends lost 5 bases and 5 bases, in that order; junction bases with no gene match: 5. The CDR3 is 14 amino acids. Written as DNA, the CDR3 is TGTGCCAGCAGCCCCTGGACAGGGGGTACTGAAGCTTTCTTT. This codes for CASSPWTGGTEAFF.

This clone was recorded a few times. The gene calls are TRBV5-4 and TRBJ1-2; 8 nucleotides align to TRBD1. The germline V gene has CDR1 SGHNT and CDR2 YYREEE (reference sequence). The V segment lost 7 bases and the J segment 3 bases; nucleotides outside the gene matches: 2. The CDR3 length is 12 residues. The DNA for the CDR3 is TGTGCCAGCCGGGACAGGTACTATGGCTACACCTTC. Amino acids: CASRDRYYGYTF.

CDR3 coding DNA: TGCAGTGCTAGTATTAACCAAGAGACCCAGTACTTC. This encodes CSASINQETQYF. J is TRBJ2-5 and V is TRBV20-1; D not resolved. V was shortened by 3 bases and J by 0 bases, with 5 bases between the two germline ends. The CDR3 has 12 residues. The germline V gene encodes CDR1 DFQATT and CDR2 SNEGSKA (reference sequence).

V and J are TRBV7-2 and TRBJ2-1; TRBD2 matches 7 bases. Germline V gene data show CDR1 as SGHTA and CDR2 as FQGNSA. V lost 1 base to trimming and J lost 10 bases; unmatched junction nucleotides: 7. The CDR3 is 14 residues long. The CDR3 here is CASSLGGGAGEQFF. Here the CDR3 DNA reads TGTGCCAGCAGCTTAGGGGGAGGGGCCGGGGAGCAGTTCTTC.

In nucleotides, the CDR3 is TGTGCCTCCCAGGGGGTTGAAAATTCACCCCTCCACTTT. Amino acid sequence: CASQGVENSPLHF. J is TRBJ1-6 and V is TRBV30, with TRBD1 identical over 7 bases. Trimming took 7 bases from V and 7 from J; bases not matched to a gene: 7. Germline assignment: CDR1 GTSNPN and CDR2 SVGIG (reference sequence). This CDR3 contains 13 residues.

The chain employs TRBV6-6 and TRBJ2-3, with D possibly matching TRBD2 (6 bases). This CDR3 is built from 13 residues. The V end lost 6 bases, the J end lost 4 bases, and 11 bases lay between the germline ends. Germline V gene sequence: CDR1 MNHNY, CDR2 SVGAGI (reference sequence). DNA for the CDR3: TGTGCCAGCAGAAGCGTAGCGGCAGATACGCAGTATTTT. It translates to CASRSVAADTQYF.

The V gene is TRBV20-1, the J gene TRBJ2-7, with a possible D match to TRBD1 (5 bases). V lost 3 bases, J lost 0 bases, and 15 bases lay in between. Germline V gene sequence: CDR1 DFQATT, CDR2 SNEGSKA (reference sequence). The CDR3 contains 15 residues. The CDR3 protein is CSASSQGVTSYEQYF. The CDR3 DNA sequence: TGCAGTGCTAGTAGCCAAGGGGTCACCTCCTACGAGCAGTACTTC.

This chain joins TRBV2 and TRBJ2-2, with D perhaps TRBD1 (5 bases). V was cut by 3 bases and J by 3 bases, with 11 bases left in between. Germline V gene data show CDR1 as SNHLY and CDR2 as FYNNEI. The CDR3 loop spans 15 amino acids. This CDR3 is CASSEARVYTGELFF. CDR3 DNA: TGTGCCAGCAGTGAGGCCAGGGTGTACACCGGGGAGCTGTTTTTT.

The chain is built from TRBV14 and TRBJ2-7; D unclear. Trimming cost V 1 base and J 6 bases, with 4 bases left between them. CDR3 length: 11 residues. CDR1 is SGHDN and CDR2 is FVKESK in the germline V gene. The CDR3 DNA sequence: TGTGCCAGCAGCCAAGGCAGCGAGCAGTACTTC. Encoded protein: CASSQGSEQYF.